This passage covers 11 T cell receptor beta chains from one sample sequenced in a study of blood T cell repertoires in COVID-19. The table came from immunoSEQ multiplex PCR; TCRdb's copy has only in-frame clones and leaves some out. The sample yields tens of thousands of clones, around 76% seen once. Sample: peripheral blood. The source is a woman older than 75 with active or convalescent COVID-19.

This chain links TRBV7-2 with TRBJ1-2; TRBD1 agrees at 9 bases. The CDR3 totals 15 residues. Germline CDR1 reads SGHTA; CDR2 reads FQGNSA. Trimming cost V 5 bases and J 0 bases; bases outside gene matches: 4. The CDR3 spells CASSTRQGANYGYTF. CDR3 DNA sequence: TGTGCCAGCAGCACACGACAGGGGGCTAACTATGGCTACACCTTC.

The genes are TRBV7-9 and TRBJ1-1, with D perhaps matching TRBD1 (5 bases). This CDR3 is built from 15 residues. Per germline, CDR1 SEHNR and CDR2 FQNEAQ (reference sequence). Trimming took 5 bases from V and 3 from J, leaving 16 bases between them. CDR3 in amino acids: CASSPPRGADTEAFF. The CDR3 DNA follows: TGTGCCAGCAGCCCCCCGCGTGGGGCTGACACTGAAGCTTTCTTT.

The CDR3: CASSLSYGGGAGDTQYF. In nucleotides, the CDR3 is TGTGCCAGTAGTTTAAGCTACGGCGGGGGGGCCGGAGATACGCAGTATTTT. The rearrangement uses TRBV19 and TRBJ2-3, with 9 positions matching TRBD2. V shed 5 bases and J 5 bases; nucleotides not matched to a gene: 14. This CDR3 is built from 17 residues. Per germline, CDR1 LNHDA and CDR2 SQIVND (reference sequence).

The chain uses TRBV3-1 (or the pseudogene TRBV3-2) and TRBJ1-2; a possible D gene is TRBD1 (6 bases). V lost 6 bases, J lost 8 bases, and 10 bases lay in between. The CDR3 has 11 amino acids. Germline CDR1 LGHDT, CDR2 YNNKEL (reference sequence). For the CDR3, the DNA is TGTGCCAGCAGTAAAGGGGGAGGCTACACCTTC. As protein: CASSKGGGYTF.

The chain links TRBV19 to TRBJ1-2; 7 bases are shared with TRBD1. The CDR3 covers 15 residues. Germline V CDR1 and CDR2: LNHDA, SQIVND (reference sequence). The V and J ends lost 5 bases and 0 bases, in that order; junction bases with no gene match: 6. CDR3 residues: CASSARQGSNYGYTF. The DNA of the CDR3 is TGTGCCAGTAGTGCGCGACAGGGTTCTAACTATGGCTACACCTTC.

DNA for the CDR3: TGTGCCAGCAGTGTTTGGCTGATGAACACTGAAGCTTTCTTT. Translated, it gives CASSVWLMNTEAFF. The chain has TRBV2 and TRBJ1-1; D gene uncertain. This CDR3 has 14 amino acids. Deletions cut 4 bases from V and 0 bases from J, with 9 bases between. Germline loops: CDR1 SNHLY, CDR2 FYNNEI. Complete variable domain (other parts from reference TRBV2 and TRBJ1-1): EPEVTQTPSHQVTQMGQEVILRCVPISNHLYFYWYRQILGQKVEFLVSFYNNEISEKSEIFDDQFSVERPDGSNFTLKIRSTKLEDSAMYFCASSVWLMNTEAFFGQGTRLTVV.

The chain combines TRBV19 with TRBJ2-1, with 7 positions matching TRBD2. CDR3 length: 14 amino acids. Germline CDR1 reads LNHDA; CDR2 reads SQIVND (reference sequence). Trimming removed 3 bases from V and 6 bases from J; junction bases left unmatched: 5. The CDR3 spells CASSMGGQGNEQFF. The CDR3 DNA reads TGTGCCAGTAGTATGGGAGGGCAGGGCAATGAGCAGTTCTTC.

This chain uses TRBV6-4 with TRBJ2-2; D call uncertain. Germline V gene lookup returns CDR1 MRHNA and CDR2 SNTAGT. The V end was cut by 5 bases, the J end by 2 bases, with 18 bases between. CDR3 length: 17 residues. The CDR3 reads CASSHRVPFENTGELFF. The DNA of the CDR3 is TGTGCCAGCAGTCACCGGGTCCCCTTCGAAAACACCGGGGAGCTGTTTTTT.

This chain joins TRBV27 and TRBJ2-1, with 7 bases aligning to TRBD2. Germline V gives CDR1 MNHEY, CDR2 SMNVEV (reference sequence). The ends lost 7 bases at V and 10 bases at J; junction bases unmatched: 7. The CDR3 length is 12 residues. The CDR3, as DNA: TGTGCCAGCAACCACTACGGGGGGGAGCAGTTCTTC. Protein sequence: CASNHYGGEQFF.

This chain connects TRBV14 to TRBJ2-2, with 8 positions matching TRBD1. V dropped 6 bases and J dropped 0; count of bases not matched to a gene: 6. This CDR3 is 16 amino acids long. Germline lookup yields CDR1 SGHDN and CDR2 FVKESK. In DNA, the CDR3 is TGTGCCAGCAGTAAGGACAGGGCCCCGAACACCGGGGAGCTGTTTTTT. It is translated as CASSKDRAPNTGELFF.

The chain combines TRBV3-1 (or the pseudogene TRBV3-2) with TRBJ1-6; 11 bases agree with TRBD1. The CDR3 contains 14 residues. V lost 4 bases and J lost 9; bases outside the gene matches: 2. Germline V gene sequence: CDR1 LGHDT, CDR2 YNNKEL (reference sequence). The CDR3 is CASSPGQGGSPLHF. CDR3 nucleotides: TGTGCCAGCAGCCCGGGACAGGGGGGTTCACCCCTCCACTTT.